These T cell receptor beta chains were read from a single sample in a study of identifying expanded T cells in peripheral blood. Some clones are missing from TCRdb's copy, which holds only in-frame ones; the method was immunoSEQ multiplex PCR. The table lists tens of thousands of clones, roughly 86% of them singletons. Input material: blood. The receptors originated from a person aged 18-70 years in good health. The CDR3 runs from the conserved cysteine through the conserved F or W. The D gene is left open where the match is weak. Size tells how often a clone was seen (once, few, many) or the class of an expanded clone, and some rows leave it out.

abundance	v_gene	d_gene	j_gene	CDR3aa	CDR3nt
.	TRBV6-6	.	TRBJ1-1	CASSYSSNTEAFF	TGTGCCAGCAGTTACTCGTCGAACACTGAAGCTTTCTTT
.	TRBV28	TRBD1	TRBJ2-7	CASSSDRGFYEQYF	TGTGCCAGCAGTTCGGACAGGGGTTTCTACGAGCAGTACTTC
once	TRBV9	TRBD2	TRBJ2-5	CASSPEGAGGRETQYF	TGTGCCAGCAGCCCAGAGGGCGCGGGAGGGCGCGAGACCCAGTACTTC
few	TRBV7-3	TRBD1	TRBJ1-2	CASSLGGTDYGYTF	TGTGCCAGCAGCTTAGGAGGGACAGACTATGGCTACACCTTC
.	TRBV2	TRBD1	TRBJ2-3	CASGRDRGPDTQYF	TGTGCCAGCGGCCGGGACAGGGGTCCAGATACGCAGTATTTT
.	TRBV30	.	TRBJ2-3	CAWCTTDTQYF	TGTGCCTGGTGTACTACAGATACGCAGTATTTT
.	TRBV7-2	TRBD2	TRBJ2-3	CASSLGAGGARTDTQYF	TGTGCCAGCAGCTTAGGCGCGGGAGGGGCCCGGACAGATACGCAGTATTTT
.	TRBV19	TRBD1	TRBJ1-1	CAPQDRPNTEAFF	TGTGCCCCCCAGGACAGGCCGAACACTGAAGCTTTCTTT
.	TRBV4-1	TRBD2	TRBJ2-1	CASSPGLASGSSYNEQFF	TGCGCCAGCAGCCCGGGACTAGCGTCTGGTTCCTCCTACAATGAGCAGTTCTTC
once	TRBV5-1	.	TRBJ2-5	CASSFGQQETQYF	TGCGCCAGCAGCTTCGGACAGCAAGAGACCCAGTACTTC
.	TRBV5-6	.	TRBJ1-2	CASSLGQGFRGYTF	TGTGCCAGCAGCTTGGGGCAGGGGTTCCGGGGCTACACCTTC
.	TRBV7-8	.	TRBJ1-1	CASSVVREAFF	TGTGCCAGCAGCGTCGTCCGGGAAGCTTTCTTT
.	TRBV19	.	TRBJ2-5	CASSNNRPLIQETQYF	TGTGCCAGTAGTAATAACAGACCTTTAATACAAGAGACCCAGTACTTC
.	TRBV30	.	TRBJ2-1	CAWTVEGARNEQFF	TGTGCCTGGACTGTGGAGGGGGCACGGAATGAGCAGTTCTTC
.	TRBV27	TRBD1	TRBJ2-6	CASRRQGAGGANVLTF	TGTGCCAGCAGAAGACAGGGGGCTGGTGGGGCCAACGTCCTGACTTTC
.	TRBV6-5	.	TRBJ1-1	CASSYSTGGRTEAFF	TGTGCCAGCAGTTACTCGACCGGGGGACGCACTGAAGCTTTCTTT
.	TRBV7-9	TRBD2	TRBJ2-3	CASSLWTSGATDTQYF	TGTGCCAGCAGCTTATGGACTAGCGGGGCCACAGATACGCAGTATTTT
.	TRBV27	.	TRBJ1-1	CASRPSPAPNTEAFF	TGTGCCAGCCGTCCCTCCCCGGCACCGAACACTGAAGCTTTCTTT
.	TRBV20-1	.	TRBJ2-3	CSAIQSDTQYF	TGCAGTGCTATACAGTCAGATACGCAGTATTTT
.	TRBV5-1	.	TRBJ2-6	CASSLWRGDSGANVLTF	TGCGCCAGCAGCTTGTGGCGGGGCGACTCTGGGGCCAACGTCCTGACTTTC
.	TRBV5-1	TRBD1	TRBJ2-3	CASSFIGKPLWTGAVKRTDTQYF	TGCGCCAGCAGCTTCATCGGAAAACCCCTGTGGACAGGAGCTGTAAAACGCACAGATACGCAGTATTTT
.	TRBV30	TRBD2	TRBJ2-2	CAWYSGGRTGELFF	TGTGCCTGGTACAGCGGGGGTCGCACCGGGGAGCTGTTTTTT
.	TRBV28	.	TRBJ1-3	CASIGGTGNTIYF	TGTGCCAGCATCGGGGGTACTGGAAACACCATATATTTT
.	TRBV4-1	.	TRBJ2-3	CASSQGGFTDTQYF	TGCGCCAGCAGCCAGGGGGGCTTCACAGATACGCAGTATTTT
.	TRBV4-3	.	TRBJ1-1	CASSQDPEGMDTEAFF	TGCGCCAGCAGCCAAGACCCCGAGGGGATGGACACTGAAGCTTTCTTT
.	TRBV19	TRBD1	TRBJ1-3	CASGRDRAGGNTIYF	TGTGCCAGTGGAAGGGACAGGGCCGGCGGAAACACCATATATTTT
.	TRBV6-5	.	TRBJ2-7	CASSYSSLEGYEQYF	TGTGCCAGCAGTTACTCGAGCCTGGAAGGCTACGAGCAGTACTTC
.	TRBV30	TRBD2	TRBJ2-3	CAWSRGDTDTQYF	TGTGCCTGGAGTCGGGGGGACACAGATACGCAGTATTTT
.	TRBV13	TRBD1	TRBJ1-1	CASSLRDSYTEAFF	TGTGCCAGCAGCCTCCGGGACAGCTACACTGAAGCTTTCTTT
.	TRBV29-1	.	TRBJ2-3	CSVGQIHDTDTQYF	TGCAGCGTTGGCCAGATCCACGATACAGATACGCAGTATTTT
.	TRBV9	TRBD1	TRBJ2-2	CASTGQGETGELFF	TGTGCCAGTACTGGACAGGGGGAAACCGGGGAGCTGTTTTTT
.	TRBV7-9	TRBD2	TRBJ2-1	CAAVGREGNYNEQFF	TGTGCCGCCGTGGGGCGGGAGGGTAACTACAATGAGCAGTTCTTC
.	TRBV2	.	TRBJ2-7	CASGETGSEQYF	TGTGCCAGCGGGGAGACCGGCAGCGAGCAGTACTTC
.	TRBV18	TRBD2	TRBJ2-3	CASSPLVLGSGGADTQYF	TGTGCCAGCTCACCTCTAGTCCTCGGTTCGGGAGGGGCAGATACGCAGTATTTT
.	TRBV2	.	TRBJ2-1	CASILSSYNEQFF	TGTGCCAGCATTCTAAGCTCCTACAATGAGCAGTTCTTC
.	TRBV29-1	TRBD2	TRBJ2-3	CSGRAGGPDTQYF	TGCAGCGGTCGAGCGGGGGGGCCGGATACGCAGTATTTT
.	TRBV6-6	TRBD1	TRBJ2-1	CASILGQGWGNEQFF	TGTGCCAGCATACTCGGACAGGGGTGGGGCAATGAGCAGTTCTTC
.	TRBV11-2	TRBD1	TRBJ1-2	CASSRPGTGADYGYTF	TGTGCCAGCAGCCGTCCCGGGACAGGGGCGGACTATGGCTACACCTTC
.	TRBV2	.	TRBJ1-1	CASRRGSPSTEAFF	TGTGCCAGCAGGAGAGGGAGTCCGAGCACTGAAGCTTTCTTT
.	TRBV7-8	.	TRBJ1-1	CASSRDTEAFF	TGTGCCAGCAGCCGGGACACTGAAGCTTTCTTT
.	TRBV30	.	TRBJ2-2	CAWSVLRTGELFF	TGTGCCTGGAGTGTTCTTCGGACCGGGGAGCTGTTTTTT
.	TRBV18	.	TRBJ1-2	CASSPNRDPSYGYTF	TGTGCCAGCTCACCAAACCGGGACCCAAGCTATGGCTACACCTTC
.	TRBV6-1	.	TRBJ1-2	CASSILQGNYGYTF	TGTGCCAGCAGTATTTTACAGGGAAACTATGGCTACACCTTC
.	TRBV10-3	.	TRBJ1-5	CAIRAAINSNQPQHF	TGTGCCATAAGGGCGGCTATCAATAGCAATCAGCCCCAGCATTTT
.	TRBV30	.	TRBJ1-2	CAWTKDIGGYTF	TGTGCCTGGACTAAGGACATCGGGGGCTACACCTTC
.	TRBV5-1	.	TRBJ2-1	CASSSDTSSYNEQFF	TGCGCCAGCAGCTCCGACACAAGCTCCTACAATGAGCAGTTCTTC
.	TRBV7-2	.	TRBJ1-1	CASRGAGRGKEAFF	TGTGCCAGCAGGGGAGCTGGCAGGGGAAAAGAAGCTTTCTTT
.	TRBV30	.	TRBJ1-2	CAWSRAVYGYTF	TGTGCCTGGAGTAGGGCGGTCTATGGCTACACCTTC
.	TRBV7-3	.	TRBJ2-2	CASSLIAAGIPGELFF	TGTGCCAGCAGCTTAATTGCGGCAGGGATCCCCGGGGAGCTGTTTTTT
.	TRBV28	.	TRBJ1-1	CASSETPNTEAFF	TGTGCCAGCAGCGAGACCCCGAACACTGAAGCTTTCTTT
.	TRBV27	.	TRBJ1-3	CASSLGVGNTIYF	TGTGCCAGCAGTTTGGGGGTTGGAAACACCATATATTTT
.	TRBV10-3	TRBD1	TRBJ1-5	CAIGDSDRRNQPQHF	TGTGCCATCGGGGACAGTGATCGGCGCAATCAGCCCCAGCATTTT
.	TRBV18	TRBD1	TRBJ2-7	CASSPAGTGATGQYF	TGTGCCAGCTCACCAGCCGGGACAGGGGCCACGGGGCAGTACTTC
.	TRBV7-9	.	TRBJ1-2	CASSFNWGNYGYTF	TGTGCCAGCAGCTTTAACTGGGGGAACTATGGCTACACCTTC
.	TRBV30	.	TRBJ1-2	CAWSPEGYGYTF	TGTGCCTGGAGCCCCGAGGGCTATGGCTACACCTTC
.	TRBV18	.	TRBJ2-7	CASSPQGTIQYEQYF	TGTGCCAGCTCACCACAAGGGACAATCCAATACGAGCAGTACTTC
.	TRBV6-5	.	TRBJ1-2	CASSYSLSNYGYTF	TGTGCCAGCAGTTACTCGCTCAGTAACTATGGCTACACCTTC